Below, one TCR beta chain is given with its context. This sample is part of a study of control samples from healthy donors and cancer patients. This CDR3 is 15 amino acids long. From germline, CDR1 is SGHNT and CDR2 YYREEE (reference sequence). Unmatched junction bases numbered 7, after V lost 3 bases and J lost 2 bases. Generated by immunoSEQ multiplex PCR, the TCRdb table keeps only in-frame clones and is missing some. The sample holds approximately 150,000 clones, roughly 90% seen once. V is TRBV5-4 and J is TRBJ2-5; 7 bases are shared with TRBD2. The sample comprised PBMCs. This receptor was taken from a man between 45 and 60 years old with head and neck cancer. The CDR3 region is CASSWGLAVQETQYF. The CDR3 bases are TGTGCCAGCAGCTGGGGTCTAGCGGTTCAAGAGACCCAGTACTTC.